Following are 27 T cell receptor beta chains from one sample sequenced in a study of blood T cell repertoires in COVID-19. The repertoire was sequenced with immunoSEQ multiplex PCR; TCRdb's copy has only in-frame clones and lacks some. The repertoire holds more than 25,000 clones, approximately 85% seen once, with under 8.5% in the top ten. Sequencing input: peripheral blood. The receptors come from a man aged 55 to 70 with active COVID-19.

The genes are TRBV28 and TRBJ1-6; D call uncertain. The CDR3 contains 12 residues. Germline assignment: CDR1 MDHEN and CDR2 SYDVKM. The V end lost 6 bases, the J end lost 11 bases, and 11 bases lay between the germline ends. CDR3 residues: CASSQTLTPLHF. The CDR3 DNA sequence: TGTGCCAGCAGCCAAACCCTAACACCCCTCCACTTT.

The V and J genes are TRBV7-9 and TRBJ2-1; 14 bases align to TRBD2. The length of the CDR3 is 17 residues. Germline V gene data show CDR1 as SEHNR and CDR2 as FQNEAQ (reference sequence). After removal of 6 bases from V and 9 bases from J, the junction contained 13 bases not matched to a gene. The CDR3 DNA sequence: TGTGCCAGCAGTCCCGGGACTAGCGGGAGTAGGCGGGTTGAGCAGTTCTTC. It yields the protein CASSPGTSGSRRVEQFF.

The chain combines TRBV28 with TRBJ1-4; 7 nucleotides agree with TRBD1. The V segment lost 4 bases and the J segment 7 bases; nucleotides outside the gene matches: 3. Germline CDR1 MDHEN, CDR2 SYDVKM. This CDR3 has 13 residues. In DNA, the CDR3 is TGTGCCAGCAGTTCGGGACAGATTGAAAAACTGTTTTTT. Translated: CASSSGQIEKLFF.

The chain is built from TRBV7-2 and TRBJ2-3; D gene unclear. This CDR3 comprises 15 residues. Germline V CDR1 and CDR2: SGHTA, FQGNSA. V dropped 7 bases and J dropped 1 base, with 15 bases sitting between them. The CDR3 DNA is TGTGCCAGCATTAAAAGCCGCCTCCGCACAGATACGCAGTATTTT. Translated: CASIKSRLRTDTQYF.

CDR3 sequence: CASSPRSGTNNGEQFF. DNA for the CDR3: TGCGCCAGCAGCCCCCGGTCAGGTACGAACAACGGTGAGCAGTTCTTC. The V call is TRBV5-1, the J call TRBJ2-1; D gene ambiguous. V dropped 4 bases and J dropped 9 bases, with 23 bases sitting between them. Germline assignment: CDR1 SGHRS and CDR2 YFSETQ. This CDR3 is built from 16 residues.

This chain links TRBV10-3 with TRBJ1-5; 7 bases map to TRBD1. The junction had 5 bases not matched to a gene; V was cut back by 6 bases and J by 0 bases. The germline V gene has CDR1 ENHRY and CDR2 SYGVKD. The CDR3 extends over 15 amino acids. The CDR3 loop is CAISRDRNSNQPQHF. The CDR3 DNA is TGTGCCATCAGCCGGGACAGAAATAGCAATCAGCCCCAGCATTTT.

The chain joins TRBV6-5 to TRBJ2-3; a possible D gene is TRBD1 (5 bases). Trimming removed 7 bases from V and 5 bases from J, with 16 bases in between. This CDR3 has 14 residues. CDR1 and CDR2 (germline): MNHEY, SVGAGI. The CDR3 reads CASTEKGAVDTQYF. Written as DNA, the CDR3 is TGTGCCAGCACGGAGAAAGGGGCCGTAGATACGCAGTATTTT.

The CDR3 nucleotides read TGTGCCACCAGCAGAGGAGGGGCGGGAGGGGATCGTGAGCAGTTCTTC. It yields the protein CATSRGGAGGDREQFF. This sequence joins TRBV15 and TRBJ2-1, with 9 bases aligning to TRBD2. Germline-derived CDR1 and CDR2 are LNHNV and YYDKDF (reference sequence). Trimming took 1 base from V and 9 from J; bases not matched to a gene: 10. The CDR3 sequence is 16 residues long.

This chain links TRBV21-1 with TRBJ2-3; TRBD2, the table's D call, was not compared with the DNA. TRBV21-1 is a pseudogene. This CDR3 spans 16 amino acids. The CDR3 DNA sequence: TGTGCCAGCAGCACCCGGACTAGCGGACTCACAGATACGCAGTATTTT. The encoded protein is CASSTRTSGLTDTQYF.

V usage is TRBV12-3 or TRBV12-4 and J usage is TRBJ1-2, with TRBD1 as a possible D gene (6 bases). Between the trimmed V and J ends, which lost 6 bases and 6 bases, there was a span of 11 bases. The CDR3 runs to 12 residues. The CDR3 loop reads CASSPGDHGYTF. The CDR3 DNA is TGTGCCAGCAGCCCAGGGGACCATGGCTACACCTTC.

The genes are TRBV12-3 or TRBV12-4 and TRBJ2-5; D gene uncertain. This CDR3 is 12 amino acids long. V shed 6 bases and J shed 3 bases, with 8 bases lying between them. The CDR3 is CASSAREETQYF. DNA for the CDR3: TGTGCCAGCAGCGCTAGAGAAGAGACCCAGTACTTC.

The rearrangement uses TRBV7-8 and TRBJ1-6, with D perhaps matching TRBD1 (5 bases). CDR3 length equals 15 residues. Germline lookup yields CDR1 SGHVS and CDR2 FQNEAQ. Deletions cut 2 bases from V and 9 bases from J, with 14 bases between. CDR3 sequence reads: CASSLWGGSGSPLHF. In DNA form, the CDR3 reads TGTGCCAGCAGCTTATGGGGGGGAAGTGGTTCACCCCTCCACTTT.

This chain links TRBV29-1 with TRBJ2-7; D possibly corresponds to TRBD2 (5 bases). The V gene's germline CDR1 is SQVTM and CDR2 ANQGSEA. The CDR3 is 15 amino acids. Deletions cut 0 bases from V and 1 base from J, with 13 bases between. The CDR3 is CSVEDSGYLSYEQYF. Here the CDR3 DNA reads TGCAGCGTTGAAGATTCGGGGTACTTATCCTACGAGCAGTACTTC.

V is TRBV5-5 and J is TRBJ2-7; D gene unclear. The V gene's germline CDR1 is SGHKS and CDR2 YYEKEE (reference sequence). The CDR3 contains 13 residues. V dropped 3 bases and J dropped 2 bases, with 9 bases sitting between them. CDR3: CASSSGPAYEQYF. The CDR3 coding sequence is TGTGCCAGCAGCTCTGGGCCTGCCTACGAGCAGTACTTC.

This chain joins TRBV19 and TRBJ2-1; 8 positions match TRBD1. This CDR3 spans 15 amino acids. Germline V CDR1 and CDR2: LNHDA, SQIVND (reference sequence). V was pared by 3 bases and J by 10 bases, with 11 bases of the junction left unmatched. The CDR3 sequence is CASSIGQGGVIEQFF. The CDR3 region has the DNA TGTGCCAGTAGTATTGGACAGGGAGGTGTCATAGAGCAGTTCTTC.

The gene calls are TRBV7-3 and TRBJ1-1; D gene unclear. The V end lost 5 bases, the J end lost 7 bases, and 11 bases lay between the germline ends. Germline V gene data show CDR1 as SGHTA and CDR2 as FQGTGA. This CDR3 has 12 amino acids. The CDR3 DNA is TGTGCCAGCAGCACTCAAGCAGGTGAAGCTTTCTTT. Amino acid sequence: CASSTQAGEAFF.

The V call is TRBV29-1, the J call TRBJ2-5, with D perhaps TRBD1 (6 bases). This CDR3 comprises 13 residues. The germline CDR1 and CDR2 sequences are SQVTM and ANQGSEA. V was clipped by 5 bases and J by 5 bases, with 15 bases between them. The CDR3 loop reads CSVSGARGETQYF. Written as DNA, the CDR3 is TGCAGCGTTTCAGGGGCCCGAGGGGAGACCCAGTACTTC.

In its sample, this clone was seen once. The CDR3 is CASSTSTSGSSYNEQFF. CDR3 coding DNA: TGTGCCAGTAGTACCAGCACTAGCGGGAGCTCCTACAATGAGCAGTTCTTC. This chain uses TRBV19 with TRBJ2-1; 11 bases are shared with TRBD2. This CDR3 has 17 amino acids. Germline V gene lookup returns CDR1 LNHDA and CDR2 SQIVND (reference sequence). The V gene end was trimmed by 4 bases and the J gene end by 0 bases; junction bases not matched to a gene: 5.

The genes are TRBV5-1 and TRBJ1-4; TRBD1 matches 8 bases. The V gene's germline CDR1 is SGHRS and CDR2 YFSETQ. The CDR3 has 16 residues. After removal of 4 bases from V and 2 bases from J, the junction contained 7 bases not matched to a gene. CDR3 in DNA: TGCGCCAGCAGCCGGACAGGGCTCCAGACTAATGAAAAACTGTTTTTT. The encoded protein is CASSRTGLQTNEKLFF.

V is TRBV5-1 and J is TRBJ2-7, with D unresolved. Germline V gene data show CDR1 as SGHRS and CDR2 as YFSETQ. Trimming pared 1 base from V and 4 bases from J, leaving 9 bases between. This CDR3 has 13 amino acids. In nucleotides, the CDR3 is TGCGCCAGCAGCTTGTTAACTACTTACGAGCAGTACTTC. This gives the protein CASSLLTTYEQYF.

V usage is TRBV28 and J usage is TRBJ1-5; 7 positions agree with TRBD1. V lost 3 bases to trimming and J lost 5 bases; unmatched junction nucleotides: 4. CDR3 length equals 14 residues. Germline CDR1 MDHEN, CDR2 SYDVKM. CDR3 sequence reads: CASSFRTGDQPQHF. DNA of the CDR3: TGTGCCAGCAGTTTCCGGACAGGAGATCAGCCCCAGCATTTT.

The chain joins TRBV2 to TRBJ1-1; weak D call: TRBD1 (6 bases). The CDR3 length is 13 residues. V was pared by 6 bases and J by 1 base, with 9 bases between. Germline-derived CDR1 and CDR2 are SNHLY and FYNNEI. CDR3: CASSGTRNTEAFF. In DNA form, the CDR3 reads TGTGCCAGCAGCGGGACACGGAACACTGAAGCTTTCTTT.

The V gene is TRBV19, the J gene TRBJ2-2; D is undetermined. Per the germline V gene, CDR1 is LNHDA and CDR2 is SQIVND (reference sequence). Trimming removed 5 bases from V and 7 bases from J, with 8 bases in between. There are 12 residues in the CDR3. This CDR3 is CASSLSHGELFF. In DNA, the CDR3 is TGTGCCAGTAGTCTATCCCACGGGGAGCTGTTTTTT.

The chain combines TRBV18 with TRBJ2-1; D is unclear. The germline V gene has CDR1 KGHSH and CDR2 LQKENI. This CDR3 spans 16 amino acids. Trimming took 0 bases from V and 4 from J, leaving 13 bases between them. The CDR3, as DNA: TGTGCCAGCTCACCACCGGCCGGGTCAGCTTACAATGAGCAGTTCTTC. The encoded protein is CASSPPAGSAYNEQFF.

The chain carries TRBV19 and TRBJ2-3; D call uncertain. CDR1 and CDR2 from the germline V gene are LNHDA and SQIVND (reference sequence). CDR3 length equals 15 residues. With 5 bases removed from V and 1 base from J, the gap between germline ends came to 13 bases. This chain's CDR3 is CASSPDIGGTDTQYF. In DNA form, the CDR3 reads TGTGCCAGTAGTCCCGACATCGGTGGCACAGATACGCAGTATTTT.

V gene TRBV5-4 combines with J gene TRBJ1-4; 8 positions agree with TRBD1. J gave up 7 bases and V 4 bases, and 9 bases lay outside the gene matches. Germline assignment: CDR1 SGHNT and CDR2 YYREEE (reference sequence). This CDR3 has 15 residues. The CDR3 DNA reads TGTGCCAGCAGCGATATTGCAGGGGGCGGTGAAAAACTGTTTTTT. It is translated as CASSDIAGGGEKLFF.

This sequence joins TRBV11-2 and TRBJ2-4; 8 bases line up with TRBD2. This CDR3 region has 14 residues. The ends lost 5 bases at V and 8 bases at J; junction bases unmatched: 8. Germline loops: CDR1 SGHAT, CDR2 FQNNGV. The CDR3 DNA is TGTGCCAGCAGCGGTGGGGGGACTAGGGACATTCAGTACTTC. Translating it yields CASSGGGTRDIQYF.